The source of this TCR beta chain is a study of shared clonotypes between healthy human individuals. Clones were read by immunoSEQ multiplex PCR, and TCRdb kept only the in-frame ones, dropping some. The sample yields about 480,000 clones, 70% to 80% seen once. CDR1 and CDR2 (germline): LGHNA, YNFKEQ. This CDR3 is built from 14 residues. V gave up 4 bases and J gave up 4 bases; unmatched junction bases: 5. What was sequenced was PBMCs. This sequence was found in a woman aged 40 to 49 in good health. Some clones in this sample may be carry-over from other donors' samples. V is TRBV4-2 and J is TRBJ1-1; 8 bases are a match to TRBD1. The CDR3, as DNA: TGTGCCAGCAGCCCCCCAGGGGGCCGCACTGAAGCTTTCTTT. As protein: CASSPPGGRTEAFF.